The 7 T cell receptor beta chains below come from one sample, sequenced in a study of blood T cells in healthy people across ages. Together with a sample-barcoded 5' primer, a J-beta primer mix was included in a second PCR lasting 7 to 11 cycles. TCRdb re-derived calls from the 5' RACE reads in MiXCR, one entry per CDR3 protein. In the table there are 700,000 or so distinct CDR3 sequences, 35% to 50% of which are singletons. The sample was blood. These receptors were collected from a man aged 80 or over in good health.

This chain connects TRBV5-8 to TRBJ1-2, with D tentatively TRBD1 (6 bases). The germline CDR1 and CDR2 sequences are SGHTS and YDEGEE. V lost 1 base, J lost 5 bases, and 15 bases lay in between. The length of the CDR3 is 15 residues. The DNA for the CDR3 is TGTGCCAGCAGCTTGCGCCGGGACATCACTTATGGCTACACCTTC. Its translation is CASSLRRDITYGYTF. The whole variable domain, remainder taken from reference TRBV5-8 and TRBJ1-2, is EAGVTQSPTHLIKTRGQQATLRCSPISGHTSVYWYQQALGLGLQFLLWYDEGEERNRGNFPPRFSGRQFPNYSSELNVNALELEDSALYLCASSLRRDITYGYTFGSGTRLTVV.

V and J are TRBV9 and TRBJ1-2, with 7 bases aligning to TRBD1. J gave up 2 bases and V 4 bases, and 11 bases lay outside the gene matches. The CDR3 totals 16 residues. CDR1 and CDR2 from the germline V gene are SGDLS and YYNGEE. This CDR3 is CASSSLGGRGNYGYTF. Here the CDR3 DNA reads TGTGCCAGCAGCTCCCTGGGGGGCAGGGGGAACTATGGCTACACCTTC.

The chain carries TRBV20-1 and TRBJ1-5; 9 nucleotides agree with TRBD1. The germline V gene encodes CDR1 DFQATT and CDR2 SNEGSKA (reference sequence). The CDR3 covers 15 residues. V was clipped by 1 base and J by 6 bases; unmatched bases: 7. The CDR3, as DNA: TGCAGTGCTAGAGCAACCGGGACAGGGCTTCAGCCCCAGCATTTT. This encodes CSARATGTGLQPQHF.

This clonotype was seen more than once but under ten times. The chain carries TRBV28 and TRBJ2-1, with 12 bases aligning to TRBD2. The V segment lost 6 bases and the J segment 6 bases; nucleotides outside the gene matches: 12. Germline V gene lookup returns CDR1 MDHEN and CDR2 SYDVKM. The CDR3 has 17 residues. The CDR3 is CASSSPRLAGALNEQFF. CDR3 nucleotides: TGTGCCAGCAGCTCGCCCCGACTAGCGGGAGCCCTCAATGAGCAGTTCTTC.

This chain joins TRBV28 and TRBJ2-7; TRBD2 might be the D (5 bases). V was clipped by 2 bases and J by 11 bases, with 13 bases between them. The CDR3 is made up of 12 amino acids. CDR1 is MDHEN and CDR2 is SYDVKM in the germline V gene. CDR3 sequence: CASSLARGLKYF. The DNA of the CDR3 is TGTGCCAGCAGTTTAGCACGGGGATTGAAGTACTTC. Together with reference TRBV28 and TRBJ2-7, the CDR3 gives the full variable domain: DVKVTQSSRYLVKRTGEKVFLECVQDMDHENMFWYRQDPGLGLRLIYFSYDVKMKEKGDIPEGYSVSREKKERFSLILESASTNQTSMYLCASSLARGLKYFGPGTRLTVT.

This clonotype was recorded only once. The junction departs from germline at one end; a sequencing error may be responsible. The rearrangement uses TRBV4-3 and TRBJ2-1; D possibly corresponds to TRBD2 (5 bases). Germline V lookup: CDR1 LGHNA, CDR2 YSLEER. CDR3 length: 15 residues. In nucleotides, the CDR3 is TGCGCCGGCAGCCAAGTAGGGTACTCGAGCGGTGAGCAGTTCTTC. Its protein is CAGSQVGYSSGEQFF.

The sample holds a few counts of this clonotype. This chain uses TRBV29-1 with TRBJ2-5; 8 positions match TRBD1. The V segment lost 7 bases and the J segment 5 bases; nucleotides outside the gene matches: 9. CDR3 length: 13 amino acids. The germline CDR1 and CDR2 sequences are SQVTM and ANQGSEA. CDR3 protein: CSAGTGLGETQYF. CDR3 bases: TGCAGCGCCGGGACAGGCCTTGGGGAGACCCAGTACTTC.